This T cell receptor (beta chain) is drawn from a study of T-cell reconstitution after alpha-beta-depleted transplantation in children. The CDR3 is made up of 15 amino acids. Trimming shortened V by 0 bases and J by 4 bases, and 12 bases separated the two germline ends. Germline loops: CDR1 SGHRS, CDR2 YFSETQ. Preparation of the TCRbeta library was carried out with unique molecular identifiers. From the PCR reads, TCRdb called clonotypes with MiXCR, one entry per CDR3 protein. Altogether around 200,000 distinct CDR3 sequences are present, about 6.3% being singletons, with the ten largest covering 3% to 3.5%.

Sample: PBMCs from the stem cell graft donor, taken from the stem cell graft. The J gene is TRBJ2-3, the V gene TRBV5-1; D might be TRBD2 (5 bases). This sequence originates from a human donor who donated a stem cell graft to a child with Wiskott-Aldrich syndrome. This CDR3 reads CASSLVRGPADTQYF. DNA for the CDR3: TGCGCCAGCAGCTTGGTTCGAGGGCCCGCAGATACGCAGTATTTT.